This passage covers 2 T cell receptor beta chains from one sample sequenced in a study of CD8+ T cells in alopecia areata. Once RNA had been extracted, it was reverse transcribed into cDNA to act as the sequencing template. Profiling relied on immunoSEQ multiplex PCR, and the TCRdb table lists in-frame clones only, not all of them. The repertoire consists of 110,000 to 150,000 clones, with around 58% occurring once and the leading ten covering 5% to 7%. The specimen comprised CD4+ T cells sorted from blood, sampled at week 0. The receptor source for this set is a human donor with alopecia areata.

The CDR3 DNA sequence: TGTGCCAGCAGCTTGGATGGATCGGGGAGAACTGAAGCTTTCTTT. Translated: CASSLDGSGRTEAFF. V and J are TRBV5-4 and TRBJ1-1; D gene uncertain. V lost 0 bases to trimming and J lost 5 bases, with 14 bases between them. This CDR3 region has 15 residues. The V gene's germline CDR1 is SGHNT and CDR2 YYREEE (reference sequence).

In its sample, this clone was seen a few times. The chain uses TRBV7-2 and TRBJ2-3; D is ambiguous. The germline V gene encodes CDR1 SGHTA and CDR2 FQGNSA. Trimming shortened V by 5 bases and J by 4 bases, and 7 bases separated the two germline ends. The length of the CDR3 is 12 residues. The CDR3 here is CASSPNPDTQYF. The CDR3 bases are TGTGCCAGCAGCCCCAATCCAGATACGCAGTATTTT.